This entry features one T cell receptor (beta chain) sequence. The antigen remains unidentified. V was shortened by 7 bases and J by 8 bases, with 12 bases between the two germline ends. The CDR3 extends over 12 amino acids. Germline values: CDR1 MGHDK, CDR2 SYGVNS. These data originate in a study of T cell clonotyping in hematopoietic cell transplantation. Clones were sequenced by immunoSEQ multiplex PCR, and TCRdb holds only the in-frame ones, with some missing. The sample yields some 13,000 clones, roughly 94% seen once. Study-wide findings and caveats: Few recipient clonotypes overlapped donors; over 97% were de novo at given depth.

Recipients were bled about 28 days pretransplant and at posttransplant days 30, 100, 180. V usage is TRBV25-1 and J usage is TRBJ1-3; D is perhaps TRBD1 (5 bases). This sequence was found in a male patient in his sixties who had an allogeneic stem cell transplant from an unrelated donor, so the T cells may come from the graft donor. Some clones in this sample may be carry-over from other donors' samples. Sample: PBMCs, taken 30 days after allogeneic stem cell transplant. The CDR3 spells CASTPAGDTIYF. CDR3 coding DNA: TGTGCCAGCACCCCGGCGGGGGACACCATATATTTT.